There are a few counts of the clone carrying this TCR beta chain. The antigen remains undetermined. These data belong to a study of blood T cells in healthy people across ages. A J-beta primer mix and a sample-barcoded 5' primer were used in a second PCR of roughly 7 to 12 cycles. TCRdb reprocessed the 5' RACE reads via MiXCR and lists one record per CDR3 protein. The data show about 670,000 distinct CDR3 sequences, with 40% to 45% seen just once and approximately 29% held by the top ten. Losses at the gene ends were 4 bases for V and 5 bases for J; bases not matched to a gene: 7. The CDR3 covers 15 residues. Germline values: CDR1 MNHNS, CDR2 SASEGT. Broader study findings: One million T cells yielded diversity estimates that were considered underestimates.

V usage is TRBV6-1 and J usage is TRBJ2-5; 10 nucleotides agree with TRBD1. The TCR sequence derives from a man older than 75 in good health. What was sequenced was blood. CDR3 sequence (DNA): TGTGCCAGCAGTGGCCGGGACAGGGGAGTGGAGACCCAGTACTTC. As protein: CASSGRDRGVETQYF.